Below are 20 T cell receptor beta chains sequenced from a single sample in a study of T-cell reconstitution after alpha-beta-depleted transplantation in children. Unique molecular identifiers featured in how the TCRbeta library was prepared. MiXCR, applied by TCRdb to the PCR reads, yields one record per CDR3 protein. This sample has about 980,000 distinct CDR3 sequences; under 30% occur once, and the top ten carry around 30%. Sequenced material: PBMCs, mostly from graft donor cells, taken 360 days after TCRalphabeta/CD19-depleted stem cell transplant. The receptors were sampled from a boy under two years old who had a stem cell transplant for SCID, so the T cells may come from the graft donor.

In DNA form, the CDR3 reads TGCGCCAGCAGCTCGAACCCCGGGACAGGGTACGAAAAACTGTTTTTT. This codes for CASSSNPGTGYEKLFF. The V call is TRBV5-1, the J call TRBJ1-4; the match to TRBD1 covers 9 bases. The germline CDR1 and CDR2 sequences are SGHRS and YFSETQ. CDR3 length equals 16 residues. The junction had 11 bases not matched to a gene; V was cut back by 3 bases and J by 8 bases.

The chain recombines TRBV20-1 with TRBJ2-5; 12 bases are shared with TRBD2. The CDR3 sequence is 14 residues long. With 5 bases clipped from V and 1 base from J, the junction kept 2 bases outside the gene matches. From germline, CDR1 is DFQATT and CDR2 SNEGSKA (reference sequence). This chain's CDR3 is CSALLAGGQETQYF. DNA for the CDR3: TGCAGTGCTTTACTAGCGGGGGGCCAAGAGACCCAGTACTTC.

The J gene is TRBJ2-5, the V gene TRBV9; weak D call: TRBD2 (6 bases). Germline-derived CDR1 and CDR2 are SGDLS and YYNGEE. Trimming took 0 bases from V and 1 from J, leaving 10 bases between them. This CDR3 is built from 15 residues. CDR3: CASSVGTTAQETQYF. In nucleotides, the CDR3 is TGTGCCAGCAGCGTAGGGACTACCGCCCAAGAGACCCAGTACTTC.

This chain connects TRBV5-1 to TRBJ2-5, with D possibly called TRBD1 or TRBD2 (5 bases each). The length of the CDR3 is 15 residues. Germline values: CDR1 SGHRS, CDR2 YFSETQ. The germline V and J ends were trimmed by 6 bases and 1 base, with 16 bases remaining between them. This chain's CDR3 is CASTTHGDPQETQYF. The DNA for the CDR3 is TGCGCCAGCACCACCCACGGGGACCCCCAAGAGACCCAGTACTTC.

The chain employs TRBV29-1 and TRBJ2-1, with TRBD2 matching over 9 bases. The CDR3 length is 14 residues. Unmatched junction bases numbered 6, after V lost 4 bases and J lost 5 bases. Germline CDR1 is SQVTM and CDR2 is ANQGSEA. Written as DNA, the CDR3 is TGCAGCGTTGGCCGGCTAGCGGGGCACAATGAGCAGTTCTTC. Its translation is CSVGRLAGHNEQFF.

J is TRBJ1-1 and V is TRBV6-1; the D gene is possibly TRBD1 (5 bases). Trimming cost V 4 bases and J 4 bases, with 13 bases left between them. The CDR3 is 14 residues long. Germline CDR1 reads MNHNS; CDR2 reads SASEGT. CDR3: CASSARRGGTEAFF. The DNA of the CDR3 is TGTGCCAGCAGTGCCCGTAGGGGCGGCACTGAAGCTTTCTTT.

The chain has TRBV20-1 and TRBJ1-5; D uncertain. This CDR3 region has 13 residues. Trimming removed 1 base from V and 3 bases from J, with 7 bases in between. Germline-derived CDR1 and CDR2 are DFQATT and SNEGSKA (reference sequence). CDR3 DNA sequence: TGCAGTGCTAGAGTGACTTACAATCAGCCCCAGCATTTT. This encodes CSARVTYNQPQHF.

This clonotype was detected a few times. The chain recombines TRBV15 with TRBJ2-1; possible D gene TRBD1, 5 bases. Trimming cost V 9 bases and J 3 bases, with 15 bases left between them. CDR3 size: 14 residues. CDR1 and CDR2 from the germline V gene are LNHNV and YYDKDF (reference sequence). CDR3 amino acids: CATTQGTFYNEQFF. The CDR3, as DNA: TGTGCCACGACCCAGGGAACCTTCTACAATGAGCAGTTCTTC.

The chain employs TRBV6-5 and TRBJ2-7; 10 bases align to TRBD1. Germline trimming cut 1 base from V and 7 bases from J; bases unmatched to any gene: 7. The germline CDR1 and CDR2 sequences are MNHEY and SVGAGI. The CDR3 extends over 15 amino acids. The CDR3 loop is CASSYWDRGYDEQYF. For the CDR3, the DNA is TGTGCCAGCAGTTACTGGGACAGGGGATACGATGAGCAGTACTTC.

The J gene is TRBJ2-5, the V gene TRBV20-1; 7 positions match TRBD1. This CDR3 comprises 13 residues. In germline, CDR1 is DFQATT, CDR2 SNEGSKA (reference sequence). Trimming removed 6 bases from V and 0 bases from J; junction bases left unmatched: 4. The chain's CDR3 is CSASRGYQETQYF. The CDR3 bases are TGCAGTGCATCCAGGGGGTACCAAGAGACCCAGTACTTC.

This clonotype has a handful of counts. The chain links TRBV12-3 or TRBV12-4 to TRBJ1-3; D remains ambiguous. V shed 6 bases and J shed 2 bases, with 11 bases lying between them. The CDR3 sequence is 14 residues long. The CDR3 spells CASSRRGAGNTIYF. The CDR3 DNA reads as TGTGCCAGCAGCAGGCGAGGCGCTGGAAACACCATATATTTT.

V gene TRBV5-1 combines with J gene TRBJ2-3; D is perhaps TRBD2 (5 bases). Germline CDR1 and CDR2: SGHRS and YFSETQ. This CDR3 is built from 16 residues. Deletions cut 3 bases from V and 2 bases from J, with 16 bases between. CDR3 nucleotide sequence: TGCGCCAGCAGCTCCCGTCAAAGCGGACCCACAGATACGCAGTATTTT. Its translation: CASSSRQSGPTDTQYF.

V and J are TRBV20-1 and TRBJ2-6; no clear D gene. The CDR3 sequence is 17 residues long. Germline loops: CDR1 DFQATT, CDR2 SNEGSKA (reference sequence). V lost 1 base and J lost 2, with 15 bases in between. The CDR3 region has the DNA TGCAGTGCTAGAGCCGAGGTCAGGAAGACTGGGGCCAACGTCCTGACTTTC. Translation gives CSARAEVRKTGANVLTF.

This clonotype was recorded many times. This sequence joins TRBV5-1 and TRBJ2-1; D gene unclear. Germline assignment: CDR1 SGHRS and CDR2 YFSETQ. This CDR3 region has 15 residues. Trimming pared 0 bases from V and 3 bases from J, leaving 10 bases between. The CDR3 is CASSLAVDGYNEQFF. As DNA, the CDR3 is TGCGCCAGCAGCTTGGCCGTCGACGGCTACAATGAGCAGTTCTTC.

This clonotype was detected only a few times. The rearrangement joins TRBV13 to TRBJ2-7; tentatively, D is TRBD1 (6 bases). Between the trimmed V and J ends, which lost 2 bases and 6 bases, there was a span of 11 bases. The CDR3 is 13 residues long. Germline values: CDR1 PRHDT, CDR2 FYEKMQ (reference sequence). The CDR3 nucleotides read TGTGCCAGCAGCTTAAAAAGAGGGGGCGAGCAGTACTTC. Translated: CASSLKRGGEQYF.

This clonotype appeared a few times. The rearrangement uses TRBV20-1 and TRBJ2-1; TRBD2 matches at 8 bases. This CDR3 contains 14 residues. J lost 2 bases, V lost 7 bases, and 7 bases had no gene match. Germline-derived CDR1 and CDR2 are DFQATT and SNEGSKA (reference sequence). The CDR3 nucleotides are TGCAGTGGTCTCGGGGGGGGCACCTACAATGAGCAGTTCTTC. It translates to CSGLGGGTYNEQFF.

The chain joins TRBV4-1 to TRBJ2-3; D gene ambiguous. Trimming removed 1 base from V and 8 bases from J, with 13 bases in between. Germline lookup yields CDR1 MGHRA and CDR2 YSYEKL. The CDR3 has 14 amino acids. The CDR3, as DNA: TGCGCCAGCAGCCAAGTTAATAGATTCGGTACGCAGTATTTT. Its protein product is CASSQVNRFGTQYF.

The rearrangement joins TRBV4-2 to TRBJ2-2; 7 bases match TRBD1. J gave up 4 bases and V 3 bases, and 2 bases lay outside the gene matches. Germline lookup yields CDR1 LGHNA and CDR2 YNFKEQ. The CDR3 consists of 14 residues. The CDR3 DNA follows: TGTGCCAGCAGCCATGACAGGGTCACCGGGGAGCTGTTTTTT. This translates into CASSHDRVTGELFF.

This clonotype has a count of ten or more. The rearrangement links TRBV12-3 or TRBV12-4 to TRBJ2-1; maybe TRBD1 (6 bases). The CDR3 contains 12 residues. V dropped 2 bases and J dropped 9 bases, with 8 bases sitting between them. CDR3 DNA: TGTGCCAGCAGTTTACAAGGGGGTGAGCAGTTCTTC. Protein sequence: CASSLQGGEQFF.

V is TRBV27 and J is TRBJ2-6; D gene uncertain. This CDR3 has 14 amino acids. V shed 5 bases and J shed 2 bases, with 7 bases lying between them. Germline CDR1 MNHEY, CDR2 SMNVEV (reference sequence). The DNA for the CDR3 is TGTGCCAGCAGTCCTGACGCTGGGGCCAACGTCCTGACTTTC. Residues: CASSPDAGANVLTF.